The present TCR beta chain was sequenced within a study of early T cells in non-severe SARS-CoV-2 infection. Study-wide background: The authors sequenced bulk RNA from unsorted whole blood, leaving chains unpaired.

Study-wide points: Lookups in VDJdb leaned toward anti-spike CD8 responses and missed private and CD4 specificities.

Researchers attached unique molecular identifiers to individual cDNA molecules. TCRdb reanalysed the 5' RACE reads using MiXCR and keeps one entry per CDR3 protein. The sample carries about 80,000 distinct CDR3 sequences, 12% recorded once. The sample holds many counts of this clonotype. Its target is not known. The V gene end was trimmed by 0 bases and the J gene end by 5 bases; junction bases not matched to a gene: 4. This CDR3 has 14 amino acids. The chain recombines TRBV12-3 or TRBV12-4 with TRBJ2-7, with 7 bases matching TRBD2. The TCR comes from an adult who was a healthcare worker with PCR-confirmed SARS-CoV-2 infection or an uninfected control (not recorded which). The donor label of this sample is uncertain. The specimen was whole blood, collected at baseline. CDR3 in amino acids: CASSLAGGPNEQYF. The CDR3 DNA sequence: TGTGCCAGCAGTTTAGCGGGAGGGCCCAACGAGCAGTACTTC.